These 27 T cell receptor beta chains were sequenced from one sample in a study of molecular identifiers for immune sequencing clone quantification. TCRdb itself ran the PCR reads through MiXCR, one entry per CDR3 protein. The repertoire includes around 40,000 distinct CDR3 sequences, approximately 20% of them detected once, and about 1.1% sits in the top ten. The sample comprised naive CD8+ T cells from blood, with Jurkat cell RNA spiked in. The sample's subset: FACS-sorted CD8+CD4-CCR7+CD45RA+ naive T cells. Receptors were obtained from a human donor in good health. Some libraries in this study had Jurkat cell RNA spiked in.

This chain joins TRBV7-9 and TRBJ1-3; D is ambiguous. Germline V gene lookup returns CDR1 SEHNR and CDR2 FQNEAQ (reference sequence). Trimming removed 1 base from V and 8 bases from J, with 15 bases in between. The CDR3 has 15 amino acids. CDR3 sequence reads: CASSLGTLRGDTIYF. Here the CDR3 DNA reads TGTGCCAGCAGCTTAGGGACGTTGAGAGGAGACACCATATATTTT.

This clonotype was observed at least ten times. The J gene is TRBJ2-5, the V gene TRBV20-1; 7 nucleotides match TRBD1. Looked up from germline, CDR1 is DFQATT and CDR2 is SNEGSKA (reference sequence). This CDR3 comprises 16 residues. The ends lost 5 bases at V and 2 bases at J; junction bases unmatched: 14. CDR3 nucleotide sequence: TGCAGTGCTCACAACCTAAGACAGGGCACACAAGAGACCCAGTACTTC. Translation gives CSAHNLRQGTQETQYF.

This clonotype was observed at least ten times. J is TRBJ1-5 and V is TRBV7-9, with D perhaps matching TRBD1 (6 bases). Trimming shortened V by 4 bases and J by 3 bases, and 16 bases separated the two germline ends. Germline lookup yields CDR1 SEHNR and CDR2 FQNEAQ (reference sequence). The CDR3 has 16 residues. The CDR3 nucleotides read TGTGCCAGCAGCTCCAACGTGGACAGCCTCAATCAGCCCCAGCATTTT. Translated: CASSSNVDSLNQPQHF.

This clonotype is classed as medium-sized. This chain connects TRBV4-3 to TRBJ1-1; D gene ambiguous. The V gene lost 3 bases and the J gene lost 6 bases, with 14 bases spanning the gap. CDR1 is LGHNA and CDR2 is YSLEER in the germline V gene. The CDR3 extends over 14 amino acids. CDR3 loop: CASSHRQNSAEAFF. The CDR3 DNA reads as TGCGCCAGCAGCCACCGCCAGAACTCGGCTGAAGCTTTCTTT.

In its sample, this clonotype was seen many times. The V call is TRBV10-3, the J call TRBJ2-3; D unclear. This CDR3 contains 15 residues. Trimming cost V 0 bases and J 5 bases, with 12 bases left between them. Germline V gene data show CDR1 as ENHRY and CDR2 as SYGVKD. This CDR3 reads CAISESTFVGDTQYF. In nucleotides, the CDR3 is TGTGCCATCAGTGAGTCGACCTTCGTAGGAGATACGCAGTATTTT.

The chain carries TRBV15 and TRBJ2-1; D is uncertain. The CDR3 length is 15 residues. V gave up 0 bases and J gave up 5 bases, with 11 bases separating them. The germline V gene has CDR1 LNHNV and CDR2 YYDKDF (reference sequence). DNA of the CDR3: TGTGCCACCAGCAGAGATCGGATTATGGACAATGAGCAGTTCTTC. Its translation: CATSRDRIMDNEQFF.

This clonotype was recorded at least ten times. CDR3 region: CASSWDGVGTDEQYF. Written as DNA, the CDR3 is TGTGCCAGCAGCTGGGATGGGGTGGGGACTGACGAGCAGTACTTC. The chain employs TRBV5-4 and TRBJ2-7; D possibly corresponds to TRBD2 (6 bases). Germline CDR1 reads SGHNT; CDR2 reads YYREEE (reference sequence). Trimming removed 3 bases from V and 5 bases from J, with 18 bases in between. CDR3 length: 15 amino acids.

This clonotype has ten or more counts. DNA of the CDR3: TGTGCCAGCAGCCCCCTAAAGGGCCCCTCCACCGGGGAGCTGTTTTTT. This codes for CASSPLKGPSTGELFF. The gene calls are TRBV3-1 and TRBJ2-2; D remains unclear. Germline CDR1 LGHDT, CDR2 YNNKEL (reference sequence). The V and J ends lost 4 bases and 4 bases respectively, with 16 bases between them. There are 16 residues in the CDR3.

This clonotype is categorized as medium-sized (0.01 to 0.1%). The chain uses TRBV6-5 and TRBJ2-2, with 9 bases aligning to TRBD1. The V gene's germline CDR1 is MNHEY and CDR2 SVGAGI. The junction had 9 bases not matched to a gene; V was cut back by 7 bases and J by 6 bases. The CDR3 has 15 residues. CDR3 protein: CASTKGQGQPGELFF. CDR3 nucleotides: TGTGCCAGCACGAAGGGACAGGGTCAGCCCGGGGAGCTGTTTTTT.

This clonotype was detected many times. The chain couples TRBV2 to TRBJ2-3; possibly TRBD1 or TRBD2 for D (5 bases each). Germline lookup yields CDR1 SNHLY and CDR2 FYNNEI. V was pared by 1 base and J by 2 bases, with 7 bases between. CDR3 length: 14 amino acids. The CDR3 sequence is CASSEGDDTDTQYF. CDR3 DNA sequence: TGTGCCAGCAGTGAAGGGGACGACACAGATACGCAGTATTTT.

This clonotype was seen at least ten times. The chain employs TRBV19 and TRBJ2-5, with D tentatively TRBD1 (6 bases). This CDR3 contains 17 residues. CDR1 LNHDA and CDR2 SQIVND come from the germline V gene (reference sequence). Trimming cost V 3 bases and J 4 bases, with 21 bases left between them. CDR3 bases: TGTGCCAGTAGTATCGGCAGGGGAAGGATGGGGTCAGAGACCCAGTACTTC. It codes for CASSIGRGRMGSETQYF. Full variable domain (outside the CDR3, taken from reference TRBV19 and TRBJ2-5): DGGITQSPKYLFRKEGQNVTLSCEQNLNHDAMYWYRQDPGQGLRLIYYSQIVNDFQKGDIAEGYSVSREKKESFPLTVTSAQKNPTAFYLCASSIGRGRMGSETQYFGPGTRLLVL.

The genes are TRBV30 and TRBJ2-1; 7 nucleotides line up with TRBD2. Unmatched junction bases numbered 3, after V lost 3 bases and J lost 4 bases. CDR1 and CDR2 (germline): GTSNPN, SVGIG (reference sequence). The CDR3 runs to 13 residues. CDR3 sequence (DNA): TGTGCCTGGAGCAGCGGGGCATACAATGAGCAGTTCTTC. Its protein is CAWSSGAYNEQFF.

This clonotype was observed a handful of times. A read error is possible here, since a much larger clone lies one base away. This chain uses TRBV28 with TRBJ2-5, with 7 bases that match TRBD2. CDR1 MDHEN and CDR2 SYDVKM come from the germline V gene. The CDR3 covers 18 residues. This CDR3 is CASSYSPEGGSRQGTQYF. The CDR3 region has the DNA TGTGCCAGCAGTTACTCTCCGGAGGGCGGGAGTCGGCAAGGGACCCAGTACTTC.

This clonotype was detected ten times or more. This rearrangement joins TRBV7-9 to TRBJ2-5; D is uncertain. The V end was cut by 6 bases, the J end by 2 bases, with 10 bases between. CDR1 SEHNR and CDR2 FQNEAQ come from the germline V gene (reference sequence). The CDR3 has 13 amino acids. CDR3 protein: CASRNEEQETQYF. CDR3 nucleotides: TGTGCCAGCAGAAATGAGGAGCAAGAGACCCAGTACTTC.

As regards this clonotype: A much larger clone differs from this one at a single base, so this may be a read error. V gene TRBV19 combines with J gene TRBJ2-1; the match to TRBD2 covers 9 bases. V trimming: 5 bases; J trimming: 10 bases; junction bases outside the gene matches: 15. Germline assignment: CDR1 LNHDA and CDR2 SQIVND (reference sequence). The CDR3 consists of 16 residues. The DNA for the CDR3 is TGTGCCAGTAGTTTTCAAGCGGGACTAGCATCGGGCGAGCAGTTCTTC. This codes for CASSFQAGLASGEQFF.

As regards this clonotype: This may come from a read error, since a much larger clone is one base off. CDR3 residues: CSARGDFYEQYF. In DNA form, the CDR3 reads TGCAGTGCTAGGGGAGATTTCTACGAGCAGTACTTC. V usage is TRBV20-1 and J usage is TRBJ2-7; D may be TRBD2 (5 bases). V shed 3 bases and J shed 3 bases, with 9 bases lying between them. This CDR3 has 12 residues. Germline-derived CDR1 and CDR2 are DFQATT and SNEGSKA (reference sequence).

Concerning this clonotype: A much larger clone is a single base away; this may be a read error. The chain combines TRBV12-3 or TRBV12-4 with TRBJ1-5; TRBD1 is a possible D gene (5 bases). CDR3 length: 17 residues. The CDR3 region is CAGSLGAGNRGNQPQHF. The CDR3 bases are TGTGCCGGCAGTTTAGGGGCAGGCAACAGAGGGAATCAGCCCCAGCATTTT.

This clonotype was observed a few times. This chain links TRBV4-1 with TRBJ1-1; 7 positions agree with TRBD1. This CDR3 is built from 14 residues. The V segment lost 4 bases and the J segment 4 bases; nucleotides outside the gene matches: 6. Germline CDR1 MGHRA, CDR2 YSYEKL. DNA of the CDR3: TGCGCCAGCAGCCCATACCACAGGGGCACTGAAGCTTTCTTT. Amino acid sequence: CASSPYHRGTEAFF.

This clonotype qualifies as medium-sized. The chain links TRBV14 to TRBJ2-3, with TRBD1 matching over 10 bases. Germline CDR1 and CDR2: SGHDN and FVKESK. The V segment lost 3 bases and the J segment 4 bases; nucleotides outside the gene matches: 7. The CDR3 extends over 16 amino acids. This CDR3 is CASSQHPGQGPDTQYF. The CDR3 DNA is TGTGCCAGCAGCCAGCACCCGGGACAGGGGCCAGATACGCAGTATTTT.

The chain couples TRBV29-1 to TRBJ2-1; 7 bases are a match to TRBD2. CDR3 length: 13 amino acids. V was pared by 8 bases and J by 6 bases, with 10 bases of the junction left unmatched. From germline, CDR1 is SQVTM and CDR2 ANQGSEA. The CDR3 protein is CSYGRAGGNEQFF. DNA of the CDR3: TGCAGCTATGGGAGGGCCGGGGGCAATGAGCAGTTCTTC.

A remark on this clonotype: A much more abundant neighbour one base away suggests this may be a read error. This chain connects TRBV15 to TRBJ1-5; the D gene is possibly TRBD1 (6 bases). V lost 0 bases and J 10 bases, leaving 13 bases between the germline ends. CDR3 length: 14 residues. Germline CDR1 reads LNHNV; CDR2 reads YYDKDF (reference sequence). CDR3 loop: CATSRDSGAHPQHF. Written as DNA, the CDR3 is TGTGCCACCAGCAGAGATTCAGGGGCCCATCCCCAGCATTTT. Using reference TRBV15 and TRBJ1-5 for the parts outside the CDR3, the full variable domain is DAMVIQNPRYQVTQFGKPVTLSCSQTLNHNVMYWYQQKSSQAPKLLFHYYDKDFNNEADTPDNFQSRRPNTSFCFLDIRSPGLGDTAMYLCATSRDSGAHPQHFGDGTRLSIL.

In this sample, this clonotype turned up a few times. This may be a read error: a much more frequent sequence differs by one nucleotide. The chain uses TRBV20-1 and TRBJ2-7; a weak D match, TRBD2 (6 bases). The germline CDR1 and CDR2 sequences are DFQATT and SNEGSKA (reference sequence). With 3 bases removed from V and 1 base from J, the gap between germline ends came to 16 bases. This CDR3 is built from 15 residues. The CDR3 is CSASDLRAGSYEQYF. The CDR3 DNA reads as TGCAGTGCTAGTGATTTGAGGGCGGGGTCCTACGAGCAGTACTTC.

This clonotype was observed at least ten times. The CDR3 region is CSASAGTGYEQYF. The CDR3 coding sequence is TGCAGTGCTAGCGCCGGGACAGGCTACGAGCAGTACTTC. V usage is TRBV20-1 and J usage is TRBJ2-7; 8 bases are a match to TRBD1. The CDR3 consists of 13 residues. CDR1 and CDR2 (germline): DFQATT, SNEGSKA (reference sequence). V was pared by 3 bases and J by 3 bases, with 4 bases of the junction left unmatched.

This clonotype occurred many times. V usage is TRBV6-2 or TRBV6-3 and J usage is TRBJ2-2; the D gene is possibly TRBD2 (5 bases). CDR3 length: 15 residues. V lost 5 bases and J lost 7, with 17 bases in between. The germline CDR1 and CDR2 sequences are MNHEY and SVGEGT. The CDR3 reads CASSHLDGESGELFF. CDR3 nucleotide sequence: TGTGCCAGCAGTCACCTTGATGGGGAGAGCGGGGAGCTGTTTTTT.

This clonotype has just a few counts. V usage is TRBV18 and J usage is TRBJ2-7; 11 bases match TRBD2. The V segment lost 2 bases and the J segment 3 bases; nucleotides outside the gene matches: 12. The CDR3 is 18 amino acids. Germline V gene lookup returns CDR1 KGHSH and CDR2 LQKENI. The CDR3 region is CASSPEGIVTSGSYEQYF. The CDR3 region has the DNA TGTGCCAGCTCACCAGAAGGTATCGTAACTAGCGGGAGCTACGAGCAGTACTTC. Looking up the rest from reference TRBV18 and TRBJ2-7 gives the full variable domain: NAGVMQNPRHLVRRRGQEARLRCSPMKGHSHVYWYRQLPEEGLKFMVYLQKENIIDESGMPKERFSAEFPKEGPSILRIQQVVRGDSAAYFCASSPEGIVTSGSYEQYFGPGTRLTVT.

This clonotype was observed many times. The rearrangement joins TRBV29-1 to TRBJ1-5; no clear D gene. Germline CDR1 is SQVTM and CDR2 is ANQGSEA. The CDR3 has 14 amino acids. The ends were cut back, 2 bases at V and 1 base at J, with 9 bases in the middle. The CDR3 spells CSVELEGSNQPQHF. In DNA form, the CDR3 reads TGCAGCGTTGAATTAGAGGGCAGCAATCAGCCCCAGCATTTT.

By proportion, this clonotype is medium-sized. The V call is TRBV7-2, the J call TRBJ2-3, with a tentative D call TRBD2 (5 bases). CDR1 is SGHTA and CDR2 is FQGNSA in the germline V gene. The CDR3 runs 15 residues. The germline V and J ends were trimmed by 2 bases and 2 bases, with 11 bases remaining between them. The CDR3 loop reads CASSLTLADTDTQYF. DNA of the CDR3: TGTGCCAGCAGCTTAACCCTAGCAGACACAGATACGCAGTATTTT.